A single sample is the source of the 32 T cell receptor beta chains below, sequenced in a study of blood T cell repertoires in COVID-19. Clones were sequenced by immunoSEQ multiplex PCR, and TCRdb holds only the in-frame ones, with some missing. Altogether roughly 400,000 clones are present, 85% to 90% being singletons, with the ten largest covering 1.5% to 2%. The sample taken for sequencing was PBMCs or T cells enriched from blood (not recorded which). These receptors originate from a woman between 25 and 40 years old who had recovered from COVID-19.

This clone has just one count. The CDR3 nucleotides read TGTGCCTGGAGTTTGACAGGGGTTGGGACTGAAGCTTTCTTT. Protein: CAWSLTGVGTEAFF. This chain joins TRBV30 and TRBJ1-1; 8 bases are shared with TRBD1. J lost 5 bases, V lost 2 bases, and 7 bases had no gene match. This CDR3 comprises 14 residues. Germline V lookup: CDR1 GTSNPN, CDR2 SVGIG (reference sequence).

V gene TRBV14 combines with J gene TRBJ1-1; D is unresolved. Germline CDR1 reads SGHDN; CDR2 reads FVKESK. With 1 base removed from V and 6 bases from J, the gap between germline ends came to 9 bases. The CDR3 length is 13 residues. The CDR3 bases are TGTGCCAGCAGCCAAGTACTACGGTCTGAAGCTTTCTTT. This sequence encodes CASSQVLRSEAFF.

V gene TRBV30 combines with J gene TRBJ2-7, with TRBD1 matching over 9 bases. This CDR3 spans 14 amino acids. Germline V lookup: CDR1 GTSNPN, CDR2 SVGIG (reference sequence). The J segment lost 3 bases and the V segment lost 1 base, leaving 4 bases of the junction unmatched. CDR3 sequence reads: CAWSGTGVVYEQYF. CDR3 DNA sequence: TGTGCCTGGAGTGGGACAGGGGTCGTCTACGAGCAGTACTTC.

J is TRBJ2-1 and V is TRBV9; 7 nucleotides match TRBD1. This CDR3 comprises 14 residues. CDR1 is SGDLS and CDR2 is YYNGEE in the germline V gene. J lost 7 bases, V lost 0 bases, and 4 bases had no gene match. CDR3 DNA sequence: TGTGCCAGCAGCGTAGGGGACAGACGGAATGAGCAGTTCTTC. Its protein is CASSVGDRRNEQFF.

The V gene is TRBV19, the J gene TRBJ2-7; 7 bases are shared with TRBD2. Germline assignment: CDR1 LNHDA and CDR2 SQIVND (reference sequence). V was pared by 5 bases and J by 2 bases, with 3 bases of the junction left unmatched. CDR3 length equals 13 residues. In DNA form, the CDR3 reads TGTGCCAGTAGTCCGCGGGGGACCTACGAGCAGTACTTC. Translating it yields CASSPRGTYEQYF.

The chain uses TRBV18 and TRBJ2-5, with 10 bases fitting TRBD2. CDR1 KGHSH and CDR2 LQKENI come from the germline V gene. This CDR3 has 18 amino acids. J lost 4 bases, V lost 6 bases, and 17 bases had no gene match. The CDR3 DNA reads as TGTGCCAGCTCCCGCCTTGAATCGCTAGCGGGGGAGAGAGAGACCCAGTACTTC. Translated, it gives CASSRLESLAGERETQYF.

V gene TRBV10-3 combines with J gene TRBJ1-1, with 9 bases fitting TRBD1. CDR3 length: 16 amino acids. Germline loops: CDR1 ENHRY, CDR2 SYGVKD. The J segment lost 5 bases and the V segment lost 10 bases, leaving 17 bases of the junction unmatched. CDR3 sequence: CATKGQGIGGITEAFF. The CDR3 region has the DNA TGTGCCACCAAGGGACAGGGAATCGGGGGGATTACTGAAGCTTTCTTT.

This rearrangement joins TRBV5-4 to TRBJ2-1, with 7 positions matching TRBD1. V shed 4 bases, J shed 5 bases, and the junction held 6 bases outside the gene matches. This CDR3 has 14 amino acids. CDR1 SGHNT and CDR2 YYREEE come from the germline V gene (reference sequence). The CDR3 nucleotides are TGTGCCAGCAGCGGGCAGGGGGAGCACAATGAGCAGTTCTTC. Translating gives CASSGQGEHNEQFF.

The genes are TRBV28 and TRBJ1-1, with D possibly TRBD1 on 5 matching bases. CDR3 size: 14 residues. The ends were cut back, 3 bases at V and 5 bases at J, with 13 bases in the middle. Germline CDR1 MDHEN, CDR2 SYDVKM. CDR3 amino acids: CASSFGRGGTEAFF. For the CDR3, the DNA is TGTGCCAGCAGTTTTGGCCGGGGGGGGACTGAAGCTTTCTTT.

The rearrangement joins TRBV4-2 to TRBJ2-1; 10 bases are shared with TRBD2. V trimming: 4 bases; J trimming: 7 bases; junction bases outside the gene matches: 4. The CDR3 totals 14 residues. Per the germline V gene, CDR1 is LGHNA and CDR2 is YNFKEQ. CDR3 residues: CASSPSGSNNEQFF. Written as DNA, the CDR3 is TGTGCCAGCAGCCCTAGCGGGAGTAATAATGAGCAGTTCTTC.

The V call is TRBV5-6, the J call TRBJ1-2; D not resolved. There are 17 residues in the CDR3. CDR1 SGHDT and CDR2 YYEEEE come from the germline V gene. V was clipped by 3 bases and J by 0 bases, with 18 bases between them. The CDR3 region has the DNA TGTGCCAGCAGCTCCCTCGGTCCGGGTTTAGCTAACTATGGCTACACCTTC. It codes for CASSSLGPGLANYGYTF.

The chain has TRBV25-1 and TRBJ1-1; D might be TRBD1 (5 bases). The V gene's germline CDR1 is MGHDK and CDR2 SYGVNS. With 9 bases removed from V and 8 bases from J, the gap between germline ends came to 19 bases. The CDR3 runs to 13 residues. The CDR3, as DNA: TGTGCCAGTTTACAGGTTCACGAACTCGAAGCTTTCTTT. Encoded protein: CASLQVHELEAFF.

The chain carries TRBV29-1 and TRBJ1-1, with 8 bases fitting TRBD1. V was pared by 5 bases and J by 4 bases, with 6 bases of the junction left unmatched. This CDR3 has 13 amino acids. Germline V gives CDR1 SQVTM, CDR2 ANQGSEA. In nucleotides, the CDR3 is TGCAGCGTTTTCACAGGGGGACCCACTGAAGCTTTCTTT. Translation gives CSVFTGGPTEAFF.

The gene calls are TRBV13 and TRBJ1-3; D not certain. The CDR3 consists of 14 residues. V was trimmed by 5 bases and J by 0 bases, leaving 8 bases between them. Germline CDR1 PRHDT, CDR2 FYEKMQ (reference sequence). Written as DNA, the CDR3 is TGTGCCAGCAGCCTATGGTCCTCTGGAAACACCATATATTTT. This gives the protein CASSLWSSGNTIYF.

This clone was recorded a few times. This chain uses TRBV18 with TRBJ1-3; TRBD1 matches 7 bases. CDR1 is KGHSH and CDR2 is LQKENI in the germline V gene. The CDR3 extends over 15 amino acids. With V trimmed by 1 base and J by 7 bases, 7 bases remained unmatched. As DNA, the CDR3 is TGTGCCAGCTCACCACGAGACAGGGATGGGAACACCATATATTTT. Translation: CASSPRDRDGNTIYF.

The chain is built from TRBV28 and TRBJ1-1; D remains ambiguous. Trimming removed 5 bases from V and 1 base from J, with 14 bases in between. Germline V gene data show CDR1 as MDHEN and CDR2 as SYDVKM. The CDR3 has 15 residues. CDR3 nucleotide sequence: TGTGCCAGCAGTAGAGCTGGGCAAACGAACACTGAAGCTTTCTTT. It encodes CASSRAGQTNTEAFF. Full variable domain (outside the CDR3, taken from reference TRBV28 and TRBJ1-1): DVKVTQSSRYLVKRTGEKVFLECVQDMDHENMFWYRQDPGLGLRLIYFSYDVKMKEKGDIPEGYSVSREKKERFSLILESASTNQTSMYLCASSRAGQTNTEAFFGQGTRLTVV.

This clone came up once. Other DNA sequences in the same sample also yield this CDR3. V is TRBV19 and J is TRBJ1-5; D might be TRBD1 (6 bases). The CDR3 is 14 amino acids. V lost 4 bases and J lost 6, with 13 bases in between. The germline CDR1 and CDR2 sequences are LNHDA and SQIVND (reference sequence). CDR3 DNA sequence: TGTGCCAGTAGTACTACAGGGTTTGGTCAGCCCCAGCATTTT. It is translated as CASSTTGFGQPQHF.

V usage is TRBV9 and J usage is TRBJ1-1, with D hard to call. The CDR3 runs to 14 residues. Germline CDR1 and CDR2: SGDLS and YYNGEE. V lost 4 bases and J lost 0, with 10 bases in between. This chain's CDR3 is CASSTDGVNTEAFF. In DNA, the CDR3 is TGTGCCAGCAGCACAGACGGGGTGAACACTGAAGCTTTCTTT.

The gene calls are TRBV7-9 and TRBJ2-7, with 9 bases identical to TRBD2. CDR1 is SEHNR, CDR2 FQNEAQ, per germline (reference sequence). The CDR3 runs to 15 residues. J was trimmed by 3 bases and V by 1 base; bases with no gene match: 4. CDR3 protein: CASSLGLAGIYEQYF. In nucleotides, the CDR3 is TGTGCCAGCAGCTTAGGGCTAGCGGGAATCTACGAGCAGTACTTC.

The chain uses TRBV7-2 and TRBJ1-1; the D gene is possibly TRBD1 (6 bases). There are 17 residues in the CDR3. Germline V CDR1 and CDR2: SGHTA, FQGNSA. V was shortened by 5 bases and J by 1 base, with 20 bases between the two germline ends. The CDR3 spells CASSALHYPDRNTEAFF. The CDR3 DNA reads as TGTGCCAGCAGCGCTTTACACTATCCGGACAGGAACACTGAAGCTTTCTTT.

The count of this clone is one. This sequence joins TRBV2 and TRBJ2-7; a possible D gene is TRBD1 (6 bases). The CDR3 extends over 15 amino acids. V lost 5 bases and J 4 bases, leaving 18 bases between the germline ends. Germline V gene lookup returns CDR1 SNHLY and CDR2 FYNNEI. The CDR3 spells CASSYDRPDIYEQYF. The CDR3 DNA follows: TGTGCCAGCAGTTATGACAGGCCGGATATTTACGAGCAGTACTTC.

The V call is TRBV5-6, the J call TRBJ2-3; TRBD2 is a possible D gene (6 bases). V shed 4 bases and J shed 0 bases, with 15 bases lying between them. In germline, CDR1 is SGHDT, CDR2 YYEEEE. The CDR3 covers 16 residues. Here the CDR3 reads CASSGGVGTSTDTQYF. DNA of the CDR3: TGTGCCAGCAGCGGTGGCGTGGGGACTAGCACAGATACGCAGTATTTT.

The rearrangement uses TRBV3-1 (or the pseudogene TRBV3-2) and TRBJ1-2; D uncertain. V lost 2 bases to trimming and J lost 2 bases, with 18 bases between them. The CDR3 has 17 amino acids. The germline gives CDR1 LGHDT, CDR2 YNNKEL (reference sequence). The CDR3 DNA follows: TGTGCCAGCAGCCAATTACGGGATTTTTCACCAAACTATGGCTACACCTTC. As protein: CASSQLRDFSPNYGYTF.

This clone was recorded only once. The rearrangement links TRBV19 to TRBJ1-2, with D perhaps TRBD1 (6 bases). Germline CDR1 and CDR2: LNHDA and SQIVND (reference sequence). The V end was cut by 10 bases, the J end by 3 bases, with 21 bases between. The CDR3 extends over 15 amino acids. The CDR3 DNA reads as TGTGCCATTCTTTCTGACAGGTCGGCGGACTATGGCTACACCTTC. It specifies CAILSDRSADYGYTF.

This chain uses TRBV7-2 with TRBJ1-2; 9 bases fit TRBD1. V dropped 2 bases and J dropped 8; count of bases not matched to a gene: 9. The CDR3 length is 15 residues. Germline CDR1 SGHTA, CDR2 FQGNSA. The CDR3 spells CASSLFGTGLRGYTF. The DNA for the CDR3 is TGTGCCAGCAGCTTATTTGGGACAGGGTTGAGGGGCTACACCTTC.

The genes are TRBV12-3 or TRBV12-4 and TRBJ2-3; no reliable D call. The CDR3 sequence is 11 residues long. The V end lost 6 bases, the J end lost 2 bases, and 3 bases lay between the germline ends. CDR3 DNA sequence: TGTGCCAGCAGCCACACAGATACGCAGTATTTT. This sequence encodes CASSHTDTQYF.

This clone was seen a single time. This sample includes further DNA sequences coding for the same CDR3. The chain employs TRBV29-1 and TRBJ2-7; D might be TRBD2 (6 bases). The V gene lost 6 bases and the J gene lost 2 bases, with 14 bases spanning the gap. Germline CDR1 is SQVTM and CDR2 is ANQGSEA. This CDR3 has 13 residues. CDR3 bases: TGCAGCGTCGAGGGGAGGACCACCTACGAGCAGTACTTC. Protein: CSVEGRTTYEQYF.

The CDR3 reads CASSLSPGQGYGYTF. Here the CDR3 DNA reads TGTGCCAGCAGTTTGTCCCCGGGACAGGGCTATGGCTACACCTTC. The chain recombines TRBV27 with TRBJ1-2, with 9 nucleotides matching TRBD1. Per germline, CDR1 MNHEY and CDR2 SMNVEV (reference sequence). There are 15 residues in the CDR3. Trimming removed 3 bases from V and 4 bases from J; junction bases left unmatched: 6.

The chain joins TRBV7-8 to TRBJ1-6; D is unresolved. CDR3 length: 15 residues. Germline V lookup: CDR1 SGHVS, CDR2 FQNEAQ. Trimming took 1 base from V and 0 from J, leaving 4 bases between them. In DNA form, the CDR3 reads TGTGCCAGCAGCTTAGGGAGCTCCTATAATTCACCCCTCCACTTT. This gives the protein CASSLGSSYNSPLHF.

This chain joins TRBV12-3 or TRBV12-4 and TRBJ1-1; D call uncertain. V was shortened by 1 base and J by 5 bases, with 8 bases between the two germline ends. CDR3 size: 13 residues. The DNA of the CDR3 is TGTGCCAGCAGTTTAGGCCCGGGGACTGAAGCTTTCTTT. This codes for CASSLGPGTEAFF.

The V call is TRBV5-4, the J call TRBJ2-7; 7 positions match TRBD2. The germline V gene has CDR1 SGHNT and CDR2 YYREEE (reference sequence). This CDR3 is built from 14 residues. J was trimmed by 4 bases and V by 1 base; bases with no gene match: 5. In DNA form, the CDR3 reads TGTGCCAGCAGCTTGCCCGGGAGGCCTTACGAGCAGTACTTC. Translating gives CASSLPGRPYEQYF.

This chain links TRBV3-1 (or the pseudogene TRBV3-2) with TRBJ2-2; weak D call: TRBD2 (5 bases). Germline CDR1 and CDR2: LGHDT and YNNKEL (reference sequence). V was shortened by 1 base and J by 8 bases, with 8 bases between the two germline ends. CDR3 size: 13 residues. CDR3 region: CASSQGGKGELFF. DNA for the CDR3: TGTGCCAGCAGCCAAGGAGGGAAGGGGGAGCTGTTTTTT.